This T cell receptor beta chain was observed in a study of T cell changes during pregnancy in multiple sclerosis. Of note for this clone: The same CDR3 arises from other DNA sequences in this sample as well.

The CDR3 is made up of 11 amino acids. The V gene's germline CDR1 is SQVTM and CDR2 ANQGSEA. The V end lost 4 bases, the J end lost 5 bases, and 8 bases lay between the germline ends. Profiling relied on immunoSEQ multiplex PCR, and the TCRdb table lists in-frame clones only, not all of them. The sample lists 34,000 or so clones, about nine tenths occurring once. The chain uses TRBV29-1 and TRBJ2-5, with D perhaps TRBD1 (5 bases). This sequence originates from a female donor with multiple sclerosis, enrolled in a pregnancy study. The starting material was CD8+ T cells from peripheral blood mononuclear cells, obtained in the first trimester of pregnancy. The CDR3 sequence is CSVGPGETQYF. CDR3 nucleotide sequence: TGCAGCGTTGGTCCAGGGGAGACCCAGTACTTC.